The 23 T cell receptor beta chains given below trace back to one sample, sequenced in a study of T cell repertoires in cytomegalovirus infection. Using its own MiXCR run on the reads, TCRdb lists one record per CDR3 protein. The sample contains 250,000 or so distinct CDR3 sequences, about a sixth of which appear only once. Sequencing was carried out using CD8+ T cells from PBMCs. The receptors were sampled from a human donor in good health (CMV status not recorded). Some clones in this sample may be carry-over from other donors' samples.

This clonotype has at least ten counts. The chain has TRBV7-8 and TRBJ1-1; 9 bases agree with TRBD1. V lost 5 bases and J lost 8; bases outside the gene matches: 9. The CDR3 loop spans 14 amino acids. Germline-derived CDR1 and CDR2 are SGHVS and FQNEAQ. CDR3 bases: TGTGCCAGCAGCCCCTACACAGGGGGCATCGAAGCTTTCTTT. Encoded protein: CASSPYTGGIEAFF.

CDR3 DNA sequence: TGTGCCAGCACACGGGACGGACTTTTGTCCGGGGAGCTGTTTTTT. Its translation: CASTRDGLLSGELFF. The V call is TRBV6-6, the J call TRBJ2-2, with D perhaps assigned TRBD1 or TRBD2 (5 bases each). The CDR3 length is 15 residues. The V end was cut by 7 bases, the J end by 6 bases, with 18 bases between. Looked up from germline, CDR1 is MNHNY and CDR2 is SVGAGI (reference sequence).

The chain is built from TRBV6-1 and TRBJ2-2, with 9 bases aligning to TRBD2. Germline V lookup: CDR1 MNHNS, CDR2 SASEGT. V lost 1 base and J lost 6; bases outside the gene matches: 6. The CDR3 is 16 residues long. The DNA of the CDR3 is TGTGCCAGCAGTGAAGGGGCGGGGGGGCCGGCCGGGGAGCTGTTTTTT. This gives the protein CASSEGAGGPAGELFF.

This chain joins TRBV28 and TRBJ2-1, with D possibly being TRBD1 (5 bases). The CDR3 contains 16 residues. Germline-derived CDR1 and CDR2 are MDHEN and SYDVKM. Trimming shortened V by 3 bases and J by 2 bases, and 14 bases separated the two germline ends. For the CDR3, the DNA is TGTGCCAGCAGTTTCCTAGAGCAGGGTCCCTACAATGAGCAGTTCTTC. It encodes CASSFLEQGPYNEQFF.

This clonotype was counted only a few times. The chain is built from TRBV14 and TRBJ2-7; 7 nucleotides agree with TRBD1. The V and J ends lost 2 bases and 7 bases, in that order; junction bases with no gene match: 17. Germline V gene lookup returns CDR1 SGHDN and CDR2 FVKESK. The CDR3 covers 17 residues. CDR3 protein: CASSQQYNRGRTWEQYF. Written as DNA, the CDR3 is TGTGCCAGCAGCCAACAATATAACAGGGGCCGAACCTGGGAGCAGTACTTC.

This clonotype appeared many times. V and J are TRBV12-3 or TRBV12-4 and TRBJ1-1, with D possibly matching TRBD1 (5 bases). This CDR3 is built from 15 residues. Trimming took 4 bases from V and 2 from J, leaving 14 bases between them. The CDR3 region is CASSSPGGSNTEAFF. In DNA, the CDR3 is TGTGCCAGCAGTTCGCCGGGGGGTTCTAACACTGAAGCTTTCTTT.

This clonotype was counted many times. The chain links TRBV6-2 or TRBV6-3 to TRBJ2-1; 11 positions agree with TRBD1. The germline V gene encodes CDR1 MNHEY and CDR2 SVGEGT. CDR3 size: 15 residues. V was clipped by 5 bases and J by 5 bases; unmatched bases: 5. In DNA, the CDR3 is TGTGCCAGCAGTCCGGGACAGGGGGTCCACAATGAGCAGTTCTTC. It specifies CASSPGQGVHNEQFF.

In its sample, this clonotype was seen many times. The rearrangement links TRBV7-9 to TRBJ1-2, with D hard to call. The CDR3 covers 13 residues. Germline assignment: CDR1 SEHNR and CDR2 FQNEAQ (reference sequence). With 2 bases removed from V and 6 bases from J, the gap between germline ends came to 10 bases. CDR3 sequence: CASSLIWTDGYTF. The CDR3 DNA sequence: TGTGCCAGCAGCTTAATATGGACGGATGGCTACACCTTC.

This rearrangement joins TRBV29-1 to TRBJ2-7; TRBD1 matches at 9 bases. Germline-derived CDR1 and CDR2 are SQVTM and ANQGSEA. CDR3 length: 15 amino acids. J gave up 2 bases and V 1 base, and 6 bases lay outside the gene matches. The chain's CDR3 is CSVEAETGGAYEQYF. The CDR3 DNA reads as TGCAGCGTTGAAGCAGAGACAGGGGGAGCCTACGAGCAGTACTTC.

V is TRBV13 and J is TRBJ2-6; D is uncertain. CDR1 is PRHDT, CDR2 FYEKMQ, per germline (reference sequence). Between the trimmed V and J ends, which lost 4 bases and 2 bases, there was a span of 12 bases. The CDR3 runs to 16 residues. CDR3 amino acids: CASSSPSLPGANVLTF. In DNA form, the CDR3 reads TGTGCCAGCAGCTCCCCCTCGCTTCCTGGGGCCAACGTCCTGACTTTC.

This clonotype turned up a few times. J is TRBJ2-2 and V is TRBV9, with 8 bases lining up with TRBD1. Per the germline V gene, CDR1 is SGDLS and CDR2 is YYNGEE. Trimming removed 3 bases from V and 7 bases from J; junction bases left unmatched: 8. This CDR3 is 15 amino acids long. The CDR3 loop is CASSGLRQGIGELFF. The CDR3, as DNA: TGTGCCAGCAGCGGCCTCCGACAGGGGATCGGGGAGCTGTTTTTT.

Of note for this clonotype: A much larger clone sits a single nucleotide away, making a read error possible. This rearrangement joins TRBV7-6 to TRBJ2-2; D remains ambiguous. Germline V gene sequence: CDR1 SGHVS, CDR2 FNYEAQ. CDR3 length: 14 residues. V shed 7 bases and J shed 6 bases, with 15 bases lying between them. The CDR3: CASNKTVFPGELFF. The CDR3, as DNA: TGTGCCAGCAACAAAACAGTGTTTCCCGGGGAGCTGTTTTTT.

This clonotype was picked up a small number of times. V usage is TRBV28 and J usage is TRBJ2-2; no clear D. The CDR3 spans 13 residues. Per the germline V gene, CDR1 is MDHEN and CDR2 is SYDVKM. Trimming cost V 6 bases and J 7 bases, with 12 bases left between them. The CDR3 loop reads CASSQLPGGELFF. As DNA, the CDR3 is TGTGCCAGCAGCCAGCTGCCCGGCGGGGAGCTGTTTTTT.

This sequence joins TRBV25-1 and TRBJ2-2, with 7 bases that match TRBD1. Looked up from germline, CDR1 is MGHDK and CDR2 is SYGVNS. The CDR3 has 16 residues. V lost 5 bases and J lost 3; bases outside the gene matches: 9. CDR3 in amino acids: CASSTHRDSYTGELFF. In DNA, the CDR3 is TGTGCCAGCAGTACCCACCGGGACAGCTACACCGGGGAGCTGTTTTTT. Full variable domain (outside the CDR3, taken from reference TRBV25-1 and TRBJ2-2): EADIYQTPRYLVIGTGKKITLECSQTMGHDKMYWYQQDPGMELHLIHYSYGVNSTEKGDLSSESTVSRIRTEHFPLTLESARPSHTSQYLCASSTHRDSYTGELFFGEGSRLTVL.

V usage is TRBV7-9 and J usage is TRBJ2-2; perhaps TRBD1 as D (5 bases). This CDR3 is built from 16 residues. Trimming removed 2 bases at V and 6 bases at J, with 16 bases between. Looked up from germline, CDR1 is SEHNR and CDR2 is FQNEAQ (reference sequence). CDR3 DNA sequence: TGTGCCAGCAGCTTATACTCGACAGACAGCGCCGGGGAGCTGTTTTTT. Protein sequence: CASSLYSTDSAGELFF.

This clonotype was picked up many times. The chain uses TRBV6-4 and TRBJ2-1, with D possibly TRBD1 on 6 matching bases. Trimming pared 6 bases from V and 6 bases from J, leaving 18 bases between. Germline V lookup: CDR1 MRHNA, CDR2 SNTAGT. The CDR3 has 15 residues. CDR3 region: CASSPTLTGGNEQFF. The CDR3 bases are TGTGCCAGCAGCCCTACTCTGACAGGTGGCAATGAGCAGTTCTTC.

The chain recombines TRBV6-5 with TRBJ1-2; D is undetermined. The length of the CDR3 is 16 residues. V was clipped by 0 bases and J by 4 bases, with 15 bases between them. CDR1 MNHEY and CDR2 SVGAGI come from the germline V gene. CDR3 DNA sequence: TGTGCCAGCAGTTACTCGTCCACGGATTCCCTCTATGGCTACACCTTC. This gives the protein CASSYSSTDSLYGYTF.

This clonotype appeared once. The chain combines TRBV5-6 with TRBJ1-1; D not certain. The CDR3 is made up of 15 amino acids. Germline-derived CDR1 and CDR2 are SGHDT and YYEEEE. The V gene lost 0 bases and the J gene lost 7 bases, with 16 bases spanning the gap. CDR3 in amino acids: CASSLEPTVWDEAFF. The CDR3, as DNA: TGTGCCAGCAGCTTGGAGCCCACTGTTTGGGATGAAGCTTTCTTT.

This chain uses TRBV2 with TRBJ2-7, with 8 nucleotides matching TRBD1. CDR3 length equals 16 residues. V was clipped by 1 base and J by 2 bases; unmatched bases: 7. Germline lookup yields CDR1 SNHLY and CDR2 FYNNEI. The CDR3 here is CASSEVYGQGPYEQYF. The CDR3, as DNA: TGTGCCAGCAGTGAAGTTTATGGACAGGGTCCCTACGAGCAGTACTTC.

This clonotype was detected many times. The rearrangement links TRBV27 to TRBJ2-7, with D perhaps TRBD2 (5 bases). Deletions cut 0 bases from V and 4 bases from J, with 13 bases between. Germline V gene lookup returns CDR1 MNHEY and CDR2 SMNVEV (reference sequence). CDR3 length equals 15 residues. This chain's CDR3 is CASSLSFGGSYEQYF. The CDR3 DNA reads TGTGCCAGCAGTTTATCTTTCGGAGGATCGTACGAGCAGTACTTC.

This clonotype came up a few times. The chain couples TRBV4-1 to TRBJ2-7; TRBD2 agrees at 10 bases. Per the germline V gene, CDR1 is MGHRA and CDR2 is YSYEKL. V dropped 0 bases and J dropped 3; count of bases not matched to a gene: 2. The CDR3 length is 15 residues. CDR3 sequence (DNA): TGCGCCAGCAGCCAAGAGGGGACTAGCGTCTACGAGCAGTACTTC. As protein: CASSQEGTSVYEQYF.

This clonotype has a count of ten or more. The chain is built from TRBV20-1 and TRBJ2-4, with TRBD2 matching over 10 bases. Unmatched junction bases numbered 0, after V lost 1 base and J lost 6 bases. The CDR3 contains 13 residues. Germline CDR1 DFQATT, CDR2 SNEGSKA (reference sequence). In nucleotides, the CDR3 is TGCAGTGCTAGAGGACTAGCGGGAAACATTCAGTACTTC. Its translation: CSARGLAGNIQYF.

The sample holds a few counts of this clonotype. The rearrangement uses TRBV7-6 and TRBJ2-7; a weak D match, TRBD1 (6 bases). The CDR3 loop spans 15 amino acids. The germline V gene encodes CDR1 SGHVS and CDR2 FNYEAQ. V lost 0 bases to trimming and J lost 2 bases, with 11 bases between them. CDR3: CASSLAEGGAYEQYF. In nucleotides, the CDR3 is TGTGCCAGCAGCTTAGCTGAAGGGGGTGCCTACGAGCAGTACTTC.